Listed here is a single TCR beta chain. Germline values: CDR1 MGHDK, CDR2 SYGVNS. The CDR3 covers 16 residues. Trimming at V came to 5 bases and at J to 2 bases, leaving 9 bases not matched to a gene. This entry is derived from a study of response to subunit inactivated influenza vaccine. TCRdb re-derived calls from the RT-PCR reads in MiXCR, one entry per CDR3 protein. This repertoire shows hundreds of thousands of distinct CDR3 sequences, about 15% found once; its top ten account for approximately 10%. The source of this sequence is a man in his fifties who received an inactivated influenza vaccine. Sequencing used PBMCs from blood, obtained 11 to 12 days after vaccination. The chain links TRBV25-1 to TRBJ2-7, with 10 bases fitting TRBD1. DNA of the CDR3: TGTGCCAGCAGTACTAATCCGGGACAGGGGCCCTACGAGCAGTACTTC. It is translated as CASSTNPGQGPYEQYF.